This T cell receptor (beta chain) appears in the sequencing data of a study of blood T cell repertoires in COVID-19. Repertoires were generated with immunoSEQ multiplex PCR, while TCRdb's copy carries only in-frame clones and drops some. The sample lists around 200,000 clones, around 83% occurring once. The TCR was taken from a woman older than 75 with acute or convalescent COVID-19. The sample comprised peripheral blood.

The CDR3 region is CASSRQLASADYEQYF. The CDR3 nucleotides are TGTGCCAGCAGTCGACAGCTAGCGTCTGCGGACTACGAGCAGTACTTC. The rearrangement joins TRBV3-1 (or the pseudogene TRBV3-2) to TRBJ2-7; D may be TRBD2 (6 bases). The CDR3 totals 16 residues. The germline CDR1 and CDR2 sequences are LGHDT and YNNKEL (reference sequence). The V gene lost 6 bases and the J gene lost 3 bases, with 21 bases spanning the gap.